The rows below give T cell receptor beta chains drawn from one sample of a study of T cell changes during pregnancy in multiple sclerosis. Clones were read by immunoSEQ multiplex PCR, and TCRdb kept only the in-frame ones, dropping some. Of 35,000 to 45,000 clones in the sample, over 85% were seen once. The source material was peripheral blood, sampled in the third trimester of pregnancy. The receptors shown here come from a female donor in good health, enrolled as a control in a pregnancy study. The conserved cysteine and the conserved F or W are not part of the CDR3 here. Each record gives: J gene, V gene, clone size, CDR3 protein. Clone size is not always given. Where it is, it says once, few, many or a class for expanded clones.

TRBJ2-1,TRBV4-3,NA,ASSQDPGVVYNEQF
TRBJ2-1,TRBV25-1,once,ASSESQGRNEQF
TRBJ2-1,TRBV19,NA,ASSIKKWTGTSGGLRDEQF
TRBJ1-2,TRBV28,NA,ASREGRDPGGYT
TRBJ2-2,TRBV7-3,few,ASSLSSGLKLF
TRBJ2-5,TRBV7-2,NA,ASSLGDVRSTWETQY
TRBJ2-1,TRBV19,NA,ASSTSGRSVIGNEQF
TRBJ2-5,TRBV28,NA,ASSFGPGTSDPEYQETQY
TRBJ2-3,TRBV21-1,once,ASSKDGGRVSTDTQY
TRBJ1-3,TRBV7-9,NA,ASSSDWAGNTIY
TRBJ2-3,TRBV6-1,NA,ASSEVARFTDTQY
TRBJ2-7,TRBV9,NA,ASSVRDSRTYEQY
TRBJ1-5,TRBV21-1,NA,ASSSSGGCNQRPQH
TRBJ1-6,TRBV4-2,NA,ASSQDDGTGALNSPLH
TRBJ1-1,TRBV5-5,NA,ASSFTGTANTEAF
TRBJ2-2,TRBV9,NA,ASSVRAGDPGELF
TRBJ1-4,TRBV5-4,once,ASSWGDRGVNEKLF
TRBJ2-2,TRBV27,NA,ASRNGEPNTGELF
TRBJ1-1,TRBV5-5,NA,ASSEERGTAF
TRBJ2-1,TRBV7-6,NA,ASSSSGRGEQF
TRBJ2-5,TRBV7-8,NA,ASSPGGGQETQY
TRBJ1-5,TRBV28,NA,ASSSPDRGNQPQH
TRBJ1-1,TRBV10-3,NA,AISESPSDRVNTEAF
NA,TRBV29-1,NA,SVYSGREQY
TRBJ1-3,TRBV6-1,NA,ASSDSLSGNTIY
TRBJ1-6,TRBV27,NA,ASSLWGRGSPLH
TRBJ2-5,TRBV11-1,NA,ASSLALRSGFQETQY
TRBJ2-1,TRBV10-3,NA,AISESLAAPHNEQF
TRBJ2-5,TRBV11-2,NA,ASGLARQETQY
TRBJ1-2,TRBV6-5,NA,ASSYPGTYGYT
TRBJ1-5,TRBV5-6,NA,ASSLAGGSNQPQH
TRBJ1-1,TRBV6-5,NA,ASRGDRNTEAF
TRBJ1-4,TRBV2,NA,ASSEAQTGSYEKLF
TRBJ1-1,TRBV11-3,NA,ASSPRTGKVTEAF
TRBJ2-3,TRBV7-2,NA,ASSLETSGTDTQY
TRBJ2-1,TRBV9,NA,ASSPLAGTSYNEQF
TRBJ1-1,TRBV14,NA,ASSQERRAEAF
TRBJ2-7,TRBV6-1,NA,ASSERGGGSYEQY
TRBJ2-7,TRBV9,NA,ASSVGHSSYEQY
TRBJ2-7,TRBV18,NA,ASSPYRDKGGEQY
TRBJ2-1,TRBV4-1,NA,ASSQERAGLYNEQF
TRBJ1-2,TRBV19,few,ASSIGRSDGYT